The 28 T cell receptor beta chains presented below share a single source sample, sequenced in a study of cytomegalovirus exposure and HLA in healthy donors. The PCR was carried out with 60 Vbeta primers and 13 Jbeta primers. Some clones are missing from TCRdb's copy, which holds only in-frame ones; the method was immunoSEQ multiplex PCR. Here the sample spans approximately 140,000 clones, around three quarters being singletons. Specimen: PBMCs. All receptors come from a woman aged 55-69 years in good health and CMV-seropositive.

The chain links TRBV6-5 to TRBJ1-1, with a tentative D call TRBD1 (6 bases). V was cut by 4 bases and J by 6 bases, with 18 bases left in between. Looked up from germline, CDR1 is MNHEY and CDR2 is SVGAGI. The CDR3 has 15 residues. This CDR3 reads CASSSPGQGRAEAFF. CDR3 DNA sequence: TGTGCCAGCAGTTCACCGGGACAAGGGAGGGCTGAAGCTTTCTTT.

The rearrangement uses TRBV7-9 and TRBJ2-7; D is uncertain. This CDR3 is 13 amino acids long. Germline V gene data show CDR1 as SEHNR and CDR2 as FQNEAQ (reference sequence). Trimming shortened V by 6 bases and J by 5 bases, and 14 bases separated the two germline ends. The chain's CDR3 is CASSYLDRDEQYF. The CDR3 DNA reads as TGTGCCAGCAGTTATCTCGACCGGGACGAGCAGTACTTC. Supplemented by reference TRBV7-9 and TRBJ2-7, the full variable domain reads DTGVSQNPRHKITKRGQNVTFRCDPISEHNRLYWYRQTLGQGPEFLTYFQNEAQLEKSRLLSDRFSAERPKGSFSTLEIQRTEQGDSAMYLCASSYLDRDEQYFGPGTRLTVT.

In this sample, this clone turned up once. This rearrangement joins TRBV2 to TRBJ2-7; perhaps TRBD1 as D (6 bases). V gave up 6 bases and J gave up 4 bases, with 13 bases separating them. Germline V CDR1 and CDR2: SNHLY, FYNNEI. The CDR3 sequence is 13 residues long. The CDR3 sequence is CASSSGTPYEQYF. In DNA, the CDR3 is TGTGCCAGCAGCTCCGGGACACCTTACGAGCAGTACTTC.

This clone came up a few times. This chain connects TRBV19 to TRBJ2-6; TRBD2 might be the D (5 bases). The V end lost 8 bases, the J end lost 7 bases, and 15 bases lay between the germline ends. The CDR3 consists of 14 residues. Looked up from germline, CDR1 is LNHDA and CDR2 is SQIVND (reference sequence). CDR3 in amino acids: CASLGPRVANVLTF. The CDR3 nucleotides are TGTGCCAGTCTAGGTCCGAGGGTAGCCAACGTCCTGACTTTC.

V is TRBV6-5 and J is TRBJ2-1; 9 nucleotides align to TRBD2. Trimming at V came to 4 bases and at J to 7 bases, leaving 11 bases not matched to a gene. Germline V gene data show CDR1 as MNHEY and CDR2 as SVGAGI. The CDR3 consists of 16 residues. CDR3 protein: CASSSHSGGTGNEQFF. CDR3 bases: TGTGCCAGCAGTTCCCATAGCGGGGGAACGGGGAATGAGCAGTTCTTC.

The chain combines TRBV23-1 with TRBJ1-4; D is ambiguous. TRBV23-1 falls under the ORF class, with uncertain function. V dropped 3 bases and J dropped 10 bases, with 12 bases sitting between them. The CDR3 is made up of 13 amino acids. The CDR3 region has the DNA TGCGCCAGCAGTCAGGCCCCCCCAGGAAAACTGTTTTTT. Translated: CASSQAPPGKLFF.

The chain is built from TRBV6-5 and TRBJ2-5, with 9 bases identical to TRBD1. The CDR3 totals 16 residues. J lost 5 bases, V lost 0 bases, and 7 bases had no gene match. The germline V gene encodes CDR1 MNHEY and CDR2 SVGAGI. The CDR3 here is CASSYSWGTGQETQYF. As DNA, the CDR3 is TGTGCCAGCAGTTACTCATGGGGGACAGGGCAGGAGACCCAGTACTTC.

The J gene is TRBJ1-2, the V gene TRBV19, with 8 bases identical to TRBD1. The CDR3 consists of 14 residues. CDR1 and CDR2 from the germline V gene are LNHDA and SQIVND (reference sequence). Trimming removed 5 bases from V and 4 bases from J; junction bases left unmatched: 6. CDR3 bases: TGTGCCAGTAGTCCGGCAGGGGGCGCCTATGGCTACACCTTC. Translating it yields CASSPAGGAYGYTF.

CDR3 sequence: CASSLNQGNLNTEAFF. Written as DNA, the CDR3 is TGTGCCAGCAGCCTCAACCAGGGGAACCTGAACACTGAAGCTTTCTTT. V and J are TRBV7-9 and TRBJ1-1; maybe TRBD1 (6 bases). In germline, CDR1 is SEHNR, CDR2 FQNEAQ (reference sequence). Trimming left V 5 bases short and J 0 bases short, with 16 bases between. The CDR3 extends over 16 amino acids.

The rearrangement uses TRBV18 and TRBJ2-5; D remains unclear. The DNA matches TRBJ2-7 better at its end, which makes the J call doubtful. The CDR3 length is 12 residues. The V gene's germline CDR1 is KGHSH and CDR2 LQKENI. In DNA, the CDR3 is TGTGCCAGCTCACCCCCAACCTACGAGCAGTACTTC. It is translated as CASSPPTYEQYF.

The table lists this clone with a few counts. The DNA of the CDR3 is TGTGCCAGCAGTTACGCAGCGTACAATGAGCAGTTCTTC. Residues: CASSYAAYNEQFF. The chain combines TRBV6-5 with TRBJ2-1, with D unresolved. The V and J ends lost 2 bases and 4 bases respectively, with 6 bases between them. Germline values: CDR1 MNHEY, CDR2 SVGAGI. The CDR3 totals 13 residues.

The V and J genes are TRBV14 and TRBJ1-6, with D perhaps matching TRBD1 (5 bases). In germline, CDR1 is SGHDN, CDR2 FVKESK. V was cut by 4 bases and J by 1 base, with 14 bases left in between. This CDR3 region has 17 residues. The CDR3 sequence: CASSRLGHPSYNSPLHF. The CDR3, as DNA: TGTGCCAGCAGCCGACTCGGACACCCATCCTATAATTCACCCCTCCACTTT.

The genes are TRBV7-3 and TRBJ2-3, with D possibly TRBD2 on 6 matching bases. From germline, CDR1 is SGHTA and CDR2 FQGTGA. V was shortened by 1 base and J by 4 bases, with 18 bases between the two germline ends. This CDR3 is built from 17 residues. The CDR3 here is CASSLNPRGASADTQYF. The CDR3 DNA reads TGTGCCAGCAGCTTAAATCCTCGCGGGGCTTCGGCAGATACGCAGTATTTT.

This clone was recorded a few times. V usage is TRBV5-5 and J usage is TRBJ2-7; TRBD2 aligns across 11 bases. V gave up 4 bases and J gave up 3 bases; unmatched junction bases: 6. Per the germline V gene, CDR1 is SGHKS and CDR2 is YYEKEE (reference sequence). This CDR3 comprises 15 residues. Written as DNA, the CDR3 is TGTGCCAGCAGCCCTCTCGGACTAGCGGGCTACGAGCAGTACTTC. Protein sequence: CASSPLGLAGYEQYF.

This chain connects TRBV11-3 to TRBJ2-3, with TRBD1 matching 9 bases. J gave up 0 bases and V 5 bases, and 6 bases lay outside the gene matches. CDR1 SGHNT and CDR2 YENEEA come from the germline V gene. CDR3 length equals 16 residues. This chain's CDR3 is CASSPRGQGSTDTQYF. As DNA, the CDR3 is TGTGCCAGCAGCCCCAGGGGACAGGGTAGCACAGATACGCAGTATTTT.

V and J are TRBV4-1 and TRBJ2-1; D is uncertain. Per the germline V gene, CDR1 is MGHRA and CDR2 is YSYEKL. V was clipped by 0 bases and J by 0 bases, with 9 bases between them. This CDR3 is 16 amino acids long. CDR3 nucleotides: TGCGCCAGCAGCCAAGATTCCCTGAGCTCCTACAATGAGCAGTTCTTC. Translating gives CASSQDSLSSYNEQFF.

V is TRBV19 and J is TRBJ2-3; D not certain. The V gene lost 0 bases and the J gene lost 0 bases, with 10 bases spanning the gap. The CDR3 has 16 residues. Per the germline V gene, CDR1 is LNHDA and CDR2 is SQIVND (reference sequence). The CDR3 loop is CASSIDSPSSTDTQYF. CDR3 DNA: TGTGCCAGTAGTATAGATAGCCCCTCTAGCACAGATACGCAGTATTTT.

V usage is TRBV5-1 and J usage is TRBJ1-1; TRBD1 matches 7 bases. This CDR3 contains 13 residues. The J segment lost 4 bases and the V segment lost 2 bases, leaving 2 bases of the junction unmatched. CDR1 and CDR2 from the germline V gene are SGHRS and YFSETQ. CDR3 in DNA: TGCGCCAGCAGCTTACAGGGGCCCACTGAAGCTTTCTTT. Its translation is CASSLQGPTEAFF.

The chain couples TRBV7-8 to TRBJ1-1; 7 nucleotides align to TRBD1. This CDR3 comprises 13 residues. Per the germline V gene, CDR1 is SGHVS and CDR2 is FQNEAQ. With V trimmed by 3 bases and J by 11 bases, 9 bases remained unmatched. The CDR3 DNA reads TGTGCCAGCAGCTTTACAGGGGCCCTTGTCGCTTTCTTT. This codes for CASSFTGALVAFF.

Written as DNA, the CDR3 is TGTGCCAGTAGTATAGATCCTCGGGGGAACTATGGCTACACCTTC. The encoded protein is CASSIDPRGNYGYTF. V and J are TRBV19 and TRBJ1-2; D perhaps matches TRBD1 (5 bases). The length of the CDR3 is 15 residues. The germline V and J ends were trimmed by 0 bases and 2 bases, with 10 bases remaining between them. The germline V gene encodes CDR1 LNHDA and CDR2 SQIVND (reference sequence).

V and J are TRBV19 and TRBJ1-2; 9 bases map to TRBD1. Germline V CDR1 and CDR2: LNHDA, SQIVND (reference sequence). The length of the CDR3 is 13 residues. Trimming cost V 10 bases and J 5 bases; bases outside gene matches: 8. This chain's CDR3 is CATLQGASYGYTF. CDR3 bases: TGTGCCACCTTACAGGGGGCGAGTTATGGCTACACCTTC. Full variable domain (remainder filled in from reference TRBV19 and TRBJ1-2): DGGITQSPKYLFRKEGQNVTLSCEQNLNHDAMYWYRQDPGQGLRLIYYSQIVNDFQKGDIAEGYSVSREKKESFPLTVTSAQKNPTAFYLCATLQGASYGYTFGSGTRLTVV.

The chain recombines TRBV18 with TRBJ2-1, with TRBD2 matching over 11 bases. The CDR3 is 21 amino acids. The V segment lost 0 bases and the J segment 0 bases; nucleotides outside the gene matches: 13. Per germline, CDR1 KGHSH and CDR2 LQKENI. The CDR3 sequence is CASSPPPLAGGTYPSYNEQFF. Written as DNA, the CDR3 is TGTGCCAGCTCACCACCCCCCCTAGCGGGGGGTACATATCCCTCCTACAATGAGCAGTTCTTC.

This clone was picked up a small number of times. The gene calls are TRBV5-1 and TRBJ2-2; TRBD2 might be the D (6 bases). Germline CDR1 SGHRS, CDR2 YFSETQ. V shed 5 bases and J shed 8 bases, with 19 bases lying between them. The CDR3 is 15 residues long. DNA for the CDR3: TGCGCCAGCAGGGCCGGGACTCCTGACCTAGGGGAGCTGTTTTTT. Its protein product is CASRAGTPDLGELFF.

The rearrangement joins TRBV5-1 to TRBJ2-2, with 7 bases identical to TRBD2. CDR1 SGHRS and CDR2 YFSETQ come from the germline V gene. With V trimmed by 3 bases and J by 6 bases, 5 bases remained unmatched. The CDR3 contains 14 residues. CDR3: CASSSLTSSGELFF. CDR3 nucleotides: TGCGCCAGCAGCTCCCTGACTAGCTCCGGGGAGCTGTTTTTT.

The chain couples TRBV27 to TRBJ1-5; D is perhaps TRBD1 (6 bases). Trimming took off 11 bases at V and 1 base at J, with 15 bases between the two ends. The CDR3 has 14 amino acids. Per the germline V gene, CDR1 is MNHEY and CDR2 is SMNVEV (reference sequence). The DNA for the CDR3 is TGTGCCGTCTCGGGACAAACAAGCAATCAGCCCCAGCATTTT. Its protein is CAVSGQTSNQPQHF.

This clone was detected only a few times. Other DNA sequences from this sample encode an identical CDR3 as well. The chain employs TRBV10-1 and TRBJ1-2; TRBD1 is a possible D gene (5 bases). V lost 0 bases and J lost 4, with 6 bases in between. This CDR3 is built from 13 residues. Germline lookup yields CDR1 WNHNN and CDR2 SYGVQD (reference sequence). The CDR3 DNA reads as TGCGCCAGCAGTGAGTCTCAGGGCTATGGCTACACCTTC. Translation: CASSESQGYGYTF.

The chain has TRBV6-1 and TRBJ2-1, with a weak D call TRBD1 (6 bases). Germline V gene sequence: CDR1 MNHNS, CDR2 SASEGT. The ends were cut back, 6 bases at V and 3 bases at J, with 9 bases in the middle. The CDR3 runs 13 residues. The CDR3 bases are TGTGCCAGCAGGGGGGACATCTACAATGAGCAGTTCTTC. Amino acid sequence: CASRGDIYNEQFF.

This clone was recorded a few times. The CDR3 spells CASSETGRATDTQYF. The CDR3 nucleotides are TGTGCCAGCAGTGAAACAGGCAGGGCCACAGATACGCAGTATTTT. The rearrangement uses TRBV2 and TRBJ2-3; D may be TRBD1 (5 bases). This CDR3 comprises 15 residues. Deletions cut 2 bases from V and 2 bases from J, with 11 bases between. CDR1 is SNHLY, CDR2 FYNNEI, per germline.